The source of this T cell receptor (beta chain) is a study of control samples from healthy donors and cancer patients. Sequencing was performed with immunoSEQ multiplex PCR; in TCRdb, only in-frame clones are kept and a portion is missing. The sample lists 95,000 to 150,000 clones, roughly nine tenths seen once, with 7.8% in the top ten. This CDR3 region has 17 residues. The germline V gene encodes CDR1 LGHDT and CDR2 YNNKEL (reference sequence). V lost 5 bases and J lost 0; bases outside the gene matches: 10. This receptor was obtained from a woman between 18 and 29 years old in good health. The chain couples TRBV3-1 (or the pseudogene TRBV3-2) to TRBJ2-3; 8 nucleotides match TRBD2. The sample consisted of blood. The CDR3 coding sequence is TGTGCCAGCAGCTCTTCCCGGGGGGGCTTAAGCACAGATACGCAGTATTTT. It codes for CASSSSRGGLSTDTQYF.